Below, 16 T cell receptor beta chains from the same sample are listed, as sequenced in a study of T-cell memory formation after mild COVID-19. TCRdb passed the 5' RACE reads through MiXCR, listing each CDR3 protein once. Altogether more than 75,000 distinct CDR3 sequences are present, about 23% being singletons, with the ten largest covering around 40%. The sequenced sample consisted of PBMCs or a T cell subset sorted from them (not recorded which). Source of these receptors: a young man who had mild COVID-19 (a few samples of this study predate the infection). Cell type and time point are not known.

This clonotype was seen only a few times. V is TRBV6-5 and J is TRBJ2-1; no clear D gene. The CDR3 contains 16 residues. CDR1 and CDR2 from the germline V gene are MNHEY and SVGAGI. Trimming pared 2 bases from V and 6 bases from J, leaving 17 bases between. The CDR3 spells CASSYESRREGNEQFF. The CDR3 coding sequence is TGTGCCAGCAGTTACGAGTCTCGAAGGGAAGGCAATGAGCAGTTCTTC.

V and J are TRBV24-1 and TRBJ2-7; unclear D gene. CDR3 length: 11 residues. Trimming shortened V by 7 bases and J by 3 bases, and 6 bases separated the two germline ends. Per the germline V gene, CDR1 is KGHDR and CDR2 is SFDVKD. The CDR3 sequence: CATRFGYEQYF. CDR3 nucleotides: TGTGCCACCAGGTTCGGCTACGAGCAGTACTTC.

This clonotype was detected ten times or more. This chain links TRBV18 with TRBJ2-7, with D possibly TRBD2 on 6 matching bases. The CDR3 length is 15 residues. Trimming stripped 3 bases from V and 3 bases from J, with 15 bases between. In germline, CDR1 is KGHSH, CDR2 LQKENI. In nucleotides, the CDR3 is TGTGCCAGCTCACCTTCCTCGGGGGTCGACTACGAGCAGTACTTC. It encodes CASSPSSGVDYEQYF. The complete variable domain, with remaining parts taken from reference TRBV18 and TRBJ2-7, reads NAGVMQNPRHLVRRRGQEARLRCSPMKGHSHVYWYRQLPEEGLKFMVYLQKENIIDESGMPKERFSAEFPKEGPSILRIQQVVRGDSAAYFCASSPSSGVDYEQYFGPGTRLTVT.

The chain has TRBV27 and TRBJ2-1, with D possibly matching TRBD1 (6 bases). V lost 10 bases and J lost 5, with 15 bases in between. Germline CDR1 MNHEY, CDR2 SMNVEV (reference sequence). The CDR3 contains 13 residues. CDR3 amino acids: CATWGLPNNEQFF. Written as DNA, the CDR3 is TGTGCCACCTGGGGGCTCCCCAACAATGAGCAGTTCTTC.

V is TRBV25-1 and J is TRBJ1-2; tentatively, D is TRBD1 (5 bases). The CDR3 totals 14 residues. Trimming removed 1 base from V and 5 bases from J, with 11 bases in between. Germline lookup yields CDR1 MGHDK and CDR2 SYGVNS. CDR3 loop: CASSEFGAGYGYTF. CDR3 DNA sequence: TGTGCCAGCAGTGAATTTGGGGCAGGGTATGGCTACACCTTC.

The V call is TRBV3-1, the J call TRBJ2-1, with D maybe TRBD2 (6 bases). Germline-derived CDR1 and CDR2 are LGHDT and YNNKEL (reference sequence). V dropped 1 base and J dropped 0 bases, with 10 bases sitting between them. The CDR3 has 16 amino acids. DNA for the CDR3: TGTGCCAGCAGCCAAGGAACTAGCATCTCCTACAATGAGCAGTTCTTC. As protein: CASSQGTSISYNEQFF.

This clonotype was observed a few times. This rearrangement joins TRBV9 to TRBJ1-2, with 10 bases that match TRBD1. This CDR3 is 14 amino acids long. V shed 3 bases, J shed 4 bases, and the junction held 3 bases outside the gene matches. Germline CDR1 and CDR2: SGDLS and YYNGEE. The CDR3 sequence: CASSGGTGAYGYTF. Written as DNA, the CDR3 is TGTGCCAGCAGCGGCGGGACAGGGGCCTATGGCTACACCTTC.

The chain uses TRBV5-6 and TRBJ1-5; no firm D call. The CDR3 runs to 13 residues. The V gene lost 5 bases and the J gene lost 8 bases, with 14 bases spanning the gap. Germline CDR1 SGHDT, CDR2 YYEEEE. The CDR3 region has the DNA TGTGCCAGCAGTTACGGACGCGCAGAGCCCCAGCATTTT. It translates to CASSYGRAEPQHF.

The chain employs TRBV29-1 and TRBJ1-2; D perhaps matches TRBD1 (6 bases). Germline V lookup: CDR1 SQVTM, CDR2 ANQGSEA. This CDR3 spans 11 amino acids. V lost 7 bases and J lost 7, with 13 bases in between. CDR3 nucleotide sequence: TGCAGCGACGTAGGGGGAGCTGGCTACACCTTC. The encoded protein is CSDVGGAGYTF.

The chain joins TRBV7-8 to TRBJ2-7; 11 bases map to TRBD2. The V segment lost 1 base and the J segment 4 bases; nucleotides outside the gene matches: 9. Germline values: CDR1 SGHVS, CDR2 FQNEAQ. The CDR3 runs to 17 residues. CDR3 DNA: TGTGCCAGCAGCTTAGGTCTAGCGGGGGGAGTTCTATACGAGCAGTACTTC. It codes for CASSLGLAGGVLYEQYF.

This clonotype was seen a few times. The V gene is TRBV5-1, the J gene TRBJ1-4, with no clear D. The V and J ends lost 0 bases and 5 bases respectively, with 5 bases between them. The CDR3 consists of 13 residues. Germline V gene lookup returns CDR1 SGHRS and CDR2 YFSETQ. CDR3 nucleotides: TGCGCCAGCAGCTTGGCCCAGAATGAAAAACTGTTTTTT. This sequence encodes CASSLAQNEKLFF.

The chain carries TRBV4-2 and TRBJ1-1; D uncertain. Germline V gives CDR1 LGHNA, CDR2 YNFKEQ. The length of the CDR3 is 13 residues. The V end lost 0 bases, the J end lost 3 bases, and 5 bases lay between the germline ends. CDR3 amino acids: CASSQEADTEAFF. CDR3 in DNA: TGTGCCAGCAGCCAAGAGGCGGACACTGAAGCTTTCTTT.

This clonotype came up a few times. V is TRBV4-1 and J is TRBJ2-1; no clear D. The germline V gene has CDR1 MGHRA and CDR2 YSYEKL. This CDR3 has 17 residues. V lost 0 bases to trimming and J lost 0 bases, with 12 bases between them. The CDR3 nucleotides are TGCGCCAGCAGCCAAGATGAGGTGGAGAGCTCCTACAATGAGCAGTTCTTC. This gives the protein CASSQDEVESSYNEQFF.

In its sample, this clonotype was seen a few times. The chain uses TRBV7-9 and TRBJ1-2, with TRBD1 as a possible D gene (5 bases). V was pared by 5 bases and J by 4 bases, with 11 bases between. The CDR3 spans 13 residues. Germline assignment: CDR1 SEHNR and CDR2 FQNEAQ (reference sequence). The CDR3 DNA reads TGTGCCAGCAGCCTCGGGACGGCCTATGGCTACACCTTC. Its translation: CASSLGTAYGYTF.

This clonotype showed up just once. V is TRBV20-1 and J is TRBJ1-5; 8 bases fit TRBD1. The CDR3 covers 14 residues. V was pared by 5 bases and J by 2 bases, with 5 bases of the junction left unmatched. Germline loops: CDR1 DFQATT, CDR2 SNEGSKA (reference sequence). The CDR3 is CSAWPGQGNQPQHF. CDR3 DNA sequence: TGCAGTGCTTGGCCGGGACAGGGCAATCAGCCCCAGCATTTT.

This clonotype was seen ten or more times. This chain connects TRBV6-4 to TRBJ2-1, with TRBD2 matching 7 bases. Germline-derived CDR1 and CDR2 are MRHNA and SNTAGT. V dropped 0 bases and J dropped 5; count of bases not matched to a gene: 7. CDR3 length: 16 residues. This CDR3 reads CASSDSAGGGNNEQFF. DNA for the CDR3: TGTGCCAGCAGTGACTCCGCTGGCGGGGGAAACAATGAGCAGTTCTTC.